The clone carrying this T cell receptor (beta chain) was counted between two and nine times. Its specificity is unknown. Libraries were prepared by immunoSEQ multiplex PCR; TCRdb keeps only in-frame clonotypes and omits some of them. The sample records around 310,000 clones, approximately 80% being singletons. This specimen comes from a study of cytotoxic CD8 clonotypes in ibrutinib-treated CLL. Overall study context: For this cohort, patients were about a dozen relapsed/refractory and about 16 treatment-naive, while 17 were IGHV unmutated. Response samples were drawn at a median of approximately 11 months of treatment, range 6 to 36. Findings of the study overall: Clonality rose at ibrutinib response and fell back toward baseline at progression. Higher circulating CD8+ T-cell counts strongly accompanied higher baseline clonality, above age-matched healthy donors.

V was cut by 4 bases and J by 7 bases, with 12 bases left in between. This CDR3 comprises 13 residues. Germline-derived CDR1 and CDR2 are SGHDT and YYEEEE. The source of this sequence is a human donor with chronic lymphocytic leukemia. The sample here was PBMCs, taken before ibrutinib treatment. The V gene is TRBV5-6, the J gene TRBJ1-5; D unclear. Here the CDR3 reads CASSQWGGQPQHF. As DNA, the CDR3 is TGTGCCAGCAGCCAGTGGGGTGGACAGCCCCAGCATTTT.